Each of the 30 T cell receptor beta chains below was sequenced from the same sample in a study of T cell responses to AZD1222 COVID-19 vaccine. Sequencing used immunoSEQ multiplex PCR; TCRdb keeps in-frame clones, though not all of them. The repertoire holds more than 140,000 clones, 88% seen once, with about 3.7% in the top ten. The sample was peripheral blood, taken on day 0 of MenACWY control vaccination. These TCRs come from an adult in good health.

The V and J genes are TRBV11-3 and TRBJ1-1; D gene unclear. The CDR3 runs to 13 residues. V dropped 5 bases and J dropped 1 base, with 8 bases sitting between them. Germline CDR1 and CDR2: SGHNT and YENEEA. As DNA, the CDR3 is TGTGCCAGCAGCCTAATCACGAACACTGAAGCTTTCTTT. Translation: CASSLITNTEAFF.

The chain employs TRBV7-2 and TRBJ1-1; possibly TRBD1 for D (6 bases). The ends were cut back, 0 bases at V and 5 bases at J, with 10 bases in the middle. Germline CDR1 and CDR2: SGHTA and FQGNSA. The CDR3 consists of 14 residues. DNA of the CDR3: TGTGCCAGCAGCTTAGCAAGGGGGGAAACTGAAGCTTTCTTT. Residues: CASSLARGETEAFF.

The CDR3 loop reads CATSPGGRYGYTF. The CDR3 DNA follows: TGTGCCACCAGCCCAGGGGGGAGATATGGCTACACCTTC. The chain is built from TRBV15 and TRBJ1-2; 7 bases agree with TRBD1. The V and J ends lost 5 bases and 5 bases, in that order; junction bases with no gene match: 5. The germline gives CDR1 LNHNV, CDR2 YYDKDF (reference sequence). The CDR3 loop spans 13 amino acids.

V gene TRBV11-2 combines with J gene TRBJ1-2; tentative D call: TRBD1 (6 bases). The ends were cut back, 5 bases at V and 4 bases at J, with 17 bases in the middle. This CDR3 comprises 15 residues. CDR1 and CDR2 from the germline V gene are SGHAT and FQNNGV. The CDR3 spells CASSGTDPDSYGYTF. The CDR3 DNA reads as TGTGCCAGCAGCGGCACCGATCCGGACAGCTATGGCTACACCTTC.

The chain is built from TRBV20-1 and TRBJ1-2, with D uncertain. CDR1 and CDR2 from the germline V gene are DFQATT and SNEGSKA (reference sequence). Trimming took 7 bases from V and 5 from J, leaving 11 bases between them. CDR3 length: 11 residues. The CDR3 DNA is TGCAGTGTAACCCCGGGGTATGGCTACACCTTC. This codes for CSVTPGYGYTF.

J is TRBJ2-3 and V is TRBV19; 12 positions agree with TRBD2. Germline V CDR1 and CDR2: LNHDA, SQIVND (reference sequence). This CDR3 spans 17 amino acids. Trimming at V came to 1 base and at J to 2 bases, leaving 4 bases not matched to a gene. DNA for the CDR3: TGTGCCAGTAGTATAGGGTGGACTAGCGGGAACACAGATACGCAGTATTTT. It yields the protein CASSIGWTSGNTDTQYF. Filled out from reference TRBV19 and TRBJ2-3, the complete variable domain reads DGGITQSPKYLFRKEGQNVTLSCEQNLNHDAMYWYRQDPGQGLRLIYYSQIVNDFQKGDIAEGYSVSREKKESFPLTVTSAQKNPTAFYLCASSIGWTSGNTDTQYFGPGTRLTVL.

V and J are TRBV24-1 and TRBJ1-4; D is undetermined. CDR3 length: 13 amino acids. Germline V gives CDR1 KGHDR, CDR2 SFDVKD. V lost 7 bases, J lost 4 bases, and 9 bases lay in between. CDR3 coding DNA: TGTGCCACCAGGAACGGAAATAATGAAAAACTGTTTTTT. It codes for CATRNGNNEKLFF.

This clone was detected once. This rearrangement joins TRBV28 to TRBJ2-7; possibly TRBD2 for D (5 bases). CDR1 and CDR2 (germline): MDHEN, SYDVKM. The ends were cut back, 1 base at V and 6 bases at J, with 7 bases in the middle. The CDR3 loop spans 12 amino acids. DNA for the CDR3: TGTGCCAGCAGTTTATTGGGGAGCGAGCAGTACTTC. This sequence encodes CASSLLGSEQYF.

This chain links TRBV4-1 with TRBJ1-2; D is ambiguous. This CDR3 comprises 16 residues. Germline assignment: CDR1 MGHRA and CDR2 YSYEKL. V dropped 1 base and J dropped 4 bases, with 16 bases sitting between them. In DNA, the CDR3 is TGCGCCAGCAGCCAAGCACTCTTCCAAGAAAGCTATGGCTACACCTTC. Translation: CASSQALFQESYGYTF.

This rearrangement joins TRBV7-2 to TRBJ1-1, with D hard to call. Per germline, CDR1 SGHTA and CDR2 FQGNSA. The CDR3 contains 12 residues. V was cut by 8 bases and J by 2 bases, with 9 bases left in between. The CDR3 here is CASLLLNTEAFF. CDR3 DNA: TGTGCCAGCCTACTACTTAACACTGAAGCTTTCTTT.

The chain has TRBV6-1 and TRBJ1-1; D might be TRBD1 (5 bases). Germline V lookup: CDR1 MNHNS, CDR2 SASEGT. The CDR3 sequence is 13 residues long. The germline V and J ends were trimmed by 1 base and 8 bases, with 11 bases remaining between them. The CDR3 is CASSEGDRQEAFF. The DNA of the CDR3 is TGTGCCAGCAGTGAAGGGGACCGTCAAGAAGCTTTCTTT.

This chain links TRBV10-3 with TRBJ1-1; D uncertain. Germline V gives CDR1 ENHRY, CDR2 SYGVKD. V was clipped by 11 bases and J by 10 bases, with 8 bases between them. The CDR3 runs 8 residues. CDR3 sequence reads: CAWPGAFF. The CDR3 coding sequence is TGTGCCTGGCCCGGAGCTTTCTTT.

The chain recombines TRBV6-1 with TRBJ2-7; D gene uncertain. Germline loops: CDR1 MNHNS, CDR2 SASEGT. The CDR3 consists of 13 residues. With 3 bases removed from V and 0 bases from J, the gap between germline ends came to 6 bases. The CDR3 here is CASSDISSYEQYF. The CDR3, as DNA: TGTGCCAGCAGTGACATTAGCTCCTACGAGCAGTACTTC.

CDR3 loop: CASSQVRLSSYNEQFF. In nucleotides, the CDR3 is TGTGCCAGCAGCCAAGTTCGGCTTAGCTCCTACAATGAGCAGTTCTTC. This rearrangement joins TRBV3-1 (or the pseudogene TRBV3-2) to TRBJ2-1; D not resolved. This CDR3 is built from 16 residues. Per germline, CDR1 LGHDT and CDR2 YNNKEL (reference sequence). The V and J ends lost 1 base and 0 bases respectively, with 10 bases between them.

The chain joins TRBV29-1 to TRBJ2-3, with 13 bases matching TRBD2. V lost 7 bases and J lost 2; bases outside the gene matches: 6. CDR1 is SQVTM and CDR2 is ANQGSEA in the germline V gene. The CDR3 spans 15 residues. CDR3 amino acids: CSAAGLAGPTDTQYF. For the CDR3, the DNA is TGCAGCGCTGCGGGACTAGCGGGACCCACAGATACGCAGTATTTT.

The chain joins TRBV9 to TRBJ2-1; no clear D. CDR3 size: 18 residues. The V gene lost 0 bases and the J gene lost 0 bases, with 16 bases spanning the gap. The germline V gene has CDR1 SGDLS and CDR2 YYNGEE. The CDR3 coding sequence is TGTGCCAGCAGCGTAGCTGGTGACGCGTCAAGCTCCTACAATGAGCAGTTCTTC. Its translation is CASSVAGDASSSYNEQFF. Complete variable domain (other parts from reference TRBV9 and TRBJ2-1): DSGVTQTPKHLITATGQRVTLRCSPRSGDLSVYWYQQSLDQGLQFLIQYYNGEERAKGNILERFSAQQFPDLHSELNLSSLELGDSALYFCASSVAGDASSSYNEQFFGPGTRLTVL.

The rearrangement links TRBV27 to TRBJ1-1, with D possibly TRBD1 on 6 matching bases. The ends were cut back, 3 bases at V and 3 bases at J, with 11 bases in the middle. The V gene's germline CDR1 is MNHEY and CDR2 SMNVEV (reference sequence). The CDR3 consists of 14 residues. CDR3 sequence: CASSFSGGYTEAFF. The CDR3 bases are TGTGCCAGCAGTTTTTCGGGGGGCTACACTGAAGCTTTCTTT.

The chain has TRBV11-2 and TRBJ2-3; D possibly corresponds to TRBD2 (6 bases). The CDR3 length is 18 residues. Germline lookup yields CDR1 SGHAT and CDR2 FQNNGV. Trimming left V 2 bases short and J 2 bases short, with 20 bases between. CDR3 protein: CASSLSYDWRGPTDTQYF. CDR3 nucleotide sequence: TGTGCCAGCAGCTTATCATACGACTGGCGGGGCCCCACAGATACGCAGTATTTT.

Turning to this clone: This CDR3 is also generated by other DNA sequences in the sample. The V and J genes are TRBV12-3 or TRBV12-4 and TRBJ1-2, with D unclear. Between the trimmed V and J ends, which lost 1 base and 5 bases, there was a span of 5 bases. This CDR3 region has 12 residues. Here the CDR3 reads CASSLEGYGYTF. Here the CDR3 DNA reads TGTGCCAGCAGTTTAGAAGGGTATGGCTACACCTTC.

V usage is TRBV24-1 and J usage is TRBJ2-1; 8 bases align to TRBD2. The CDR3 loop spans 14 amino acids. Germline V gene data show CDR1 as KGHDR and CDR2 as SFDVKD. Trimming took 9 bases from V and 2 from J; bases not matched to a gene: 5. The CDR3 loop reads CATQSGSPYNEQFF. CDR3 in DNA: TGTGCCACCCAGAGCGGGAGTCCCTACAATGAGCAGTTCTTC.

This sequence joins TRBV14 and TRBJ1-2; D may be TRBD1 (6 bases). The CDR3 extends over 17 amino acids. Germline loops: CDR1 SGHDN, CDR2 FVKESK. Trimming removed 1 base from V and 2 bases from J, with 17 bases in between. The CDR3 DNA reads as TGTGCCAGCAGCCAAGTAAGGGGGGGGCGAAGCAACTATGGCTACACCTTC. It translates to CASSQVRGGRSNYGYTF. The full variable domain, with the rest looked up from reference TRBV14 and TRBJ1-2, is EAGVTQFPSHSVIEKGQTVTLRCDPISGHDNLYWYRRVMGKEIKFLLHFVKESKQDESGMPNNRFLAERTGGTYSTLKVQPAELEDSGVYFCASSQVRGGRSNYGYTFGSGTRLTVV.

This chain connects TRBV5-5 to TRBJ2-7; no clear D gene. The CDR3 runs to 14 residues. Germline CDR1 SGHKS, CDR2 YYEKEE (reference sequence). The ends were cut back, 7 bases at V and 3 bases at J, with 17 bases in the middle. The chain's CDR3 is CASGPRSLDYEQYF. CDR3 nucleotide sequence: TGTGCCAGCGGACCTCGCTCCTTAGACTACGAGCAGTACTTC.

The V and J genes are TRBV21-1 and TRBJ2-3; the table's D call, TRBD1, has no DNA check behind it. TRBV21-1 corresponds to a pseudogene. The CDR3 sequence is 16 residues long. CDR3 residues: CASSPDRYHSTDTQYF. The CDR3 DNA reads as TGTGCCAGCAGCCCGGACAGATACCATAGCACAGATACGCAGTATTTT.

This sequence joins TRBV3-1 (or the pseudogene TRBV3-2) and TRBJ2-7; D might be TRBD1 (6 bases). V shed 4 bases and J shed 7 bases, with 8 bases lying between them. Germline assignment: CDR1 LGHDT and CDR2 YNNKEL (reference sequence). This CDR3 comprises 11 residues. The CDR3 reads CASSRGGEQYF. The DNA for the CDR3 is TGTGCCAGCAGCCGAGGGGGAGAGCAGTACTTC.

Regarding this clone: The identical CDR3 is also encoded by other nucleotide sequences in the sample. This rearrangement joins TRBV7-3 to TRBJ2-3; weak D call: TRBD1 (6 bases). V lost 5 bases and J 3 bases, leaving 12 bases between the germline ends. There are 14 residues in the CDR3. In germline, CDR1 is SGHTA, CDR2 FQGTGA. This chain's CDR3 is CASSAQGSTDTQYF. The CDR3, as DNA: TGTGCCAGCAGCGCACAGGGTTCGACAGATACGCAGTATTTT.

This rearrangement joins TRBV5-6 to TRBJ1-2, with a weak D call TRBD1 (5 bases). Deletions cut 6 bases from V and 3 bases from J, with 15 bases between. The CDR3 extends over 14 amino acids. The germline V gene encodes CDR1 SGHDT and CDR2 YYEEEE. The CDR3 reads CASKPLGEDYGYTF. The DNA for the CDR3 is TGTGCCAGCAAGCCCCTGGGGGAGGACTATGGCTACACCTTC.

The chain recombines TRBV19 with TRBJ2-5; tentative D call: TRBD1 (5 bases). CDR1 LNHDA and CDR2 SQIVND come from the germline V gene (reference sequence). The V end was cut by 4 bases, the J end by 7 bases, with 10 bases between. This CDR3 has 12 residues. The CDR3 protein is CASSRIQGTQYF. The CDR3 DNA is TGTGCCAGTAGTAGAATTCAGGGGACCCAGTACTTC.

The V and J genes are TRBV18 and TRBJ2-7; D is unclear. V was pared by 0 bases and J by 5 bases, with 11 bases between. Germline V gene lookup returns CDR1 KGHSH and CDR2 LQKENI. The CDR3 runs 14 residues. CDR3: CASSPPSRRDEQYF. The CDR3 nucleotides read TGTGCCAGCTCACCACCGTCGCGTCGGGACGAGCAGTACTTC.

J is TRBJ2-7 and V is TRBV30; possible D gene TRBD2, 5 bases. The CDR3 has 11 residues. V lost 5 bases, J lost 1 base, and 6 bases lay in between. Per the germline V gene, CDR1 is GTSNPN and CDR2 is SVGIG (reference sequence). This chain's CDR3 is CAWGESYEQYF. Here the CDR3 DNA reads TGTGCCTGGGGGGAGTCCTACGAGCAGTACTTC.

The chain joins TRBV5-1 to TRBJ2-1; 7 bases match TRBD1. The CDR3 extends over 15 amino acids. From germline, CDR1 is SGHRS and CDR2 YFSETQ. Germline trimming cut 0 bases from V and 1 base from J; bases unmatched to any gene: 1. The CDR3 reads CASSLDRGSYNEQFF. CDR3 nucleotide sequence: TGCGCCAGCAGCTTGGACAGGGGTTCCTACAATGAGCAGTTCTTC.